These 19 T cell receptor beta chains originate from one sample sequenced in a study of CD4+ T cells in melanoma. Method: immunoSEQ multiplex PCR; TCRdb's copy keeps in-frame clones and lacks some. The sample records 9,500 to 13,000 clones, approximately 70% being singletons. Material: cells from a culture (not recorded whether cultured in vitro). Source of these receptors: a human donor with melanoma.

This chain joins TRBV7-8 and TRBJ2-5; D uncertain. Germline V CDR1 and CDR2: SGHVS, FQNEAQ. Trimming cost V 4 bases and J 7 bases, with 7 bases left between them. This CDR3 spans 11 amino acids. The CDR3, as DNA: TGTGCCAGCAGCTCCTCCGCGACCCAGTACTTC. Translated, it gives CASSSSATQYF.

The rearrangement links TRBV4-2 to TRBJ1-5; D gene uncertain. The length of the CDR3 is 16 residues. The germline V gene has CDR1 LGHNA and CDR2 YNFKEQ. Trimming took off 1 base at V and 7 bases at J, with 17 bases between the two ends. Here the CDR3 reads CASSQVSGSPAQPQHF. The CDR3 DNA follows: TGTGCCAGCAGCCAAGTTTCCGGATCTCCCGCCCAGCCCCAGCATTTT.

This chain links TRBV7-8 with TRBJ2-1, with 10 bases aligning to TRBD2. This CDR3 is 15 amino acids long. J lost 9 bases, V lost 2 bases, and 7 bases had no gene match. Per the germline V gene, CDR1 is SGHVS and CDR2 is FQNEAQ. The CDR3 bases are TGTGCCAGCAGCTTAACTAGCGGGGCCTCGGGTGAGCAGTTCTTC. Protein product: CASSLTSGASGEQFF.

This chain uses TRBV30 with TRBJ1-1, with D possibly TRBD1 on 5 matching bases. CDR3 size: 14 residues. The germline V gene has CDR1 GTSNPN and CDR2 SVGIG (reference sequence). Trimming cost V 5 bases and J 4 bases, with 17 bases left between them. The CDR3 DNA reads as TGTGCCTGGCAAATGAATAGCAGGGTCACTGAAGCTTTCTTT. Its translation is CAWQMNSRVTEAFF. The full variable domain, its missing parts supplied by reference TRBV30 and TRBJ1-1, is SQTIHQWPATLVQPVGSPLSLECTVEGTSNPNLYWYRQAAGRGLQLLFYSVGIGQISSEVPQNLSASRPQDRQFILSSKKLLLSDSGFYLCAWQMNSRVTEAFFGQGTRLTVV.

The CDR3, as DNA: TGTGCCAGCAGGAATAGCGCGGGCGCCCGGACTGAAGCTTTCTTT. Protein product: CASRNSAGARTEAFF. The J gene is TRBJ1-1, the V gene TRBV7-6; D unclear. The V gene's germline CDR1 is SGHVS and CDR2 FNYEAQ. The CDR3 sequence is 15 residues long. V was pared by 6 bases and J by 5 bases, with 19 bases between.

The table lists this clone with a few counts. The chain links TRBV19 to TRBJ2-3; D call uncertain. From germline, CDR1 is LNHDA and CDR2 SQIVND (reference sequence). The CDR3 length is 11 residues. V lost 1 base to trimming and J lost 9 bases, with 5 bases between them. The CDR3 protein is CASSIGLTQYF. Here the CDR3 DNA reads TGTGCCAGTAGTATAGGCCTGACGCAGTATTTT.

The chain recombines TRBV30 with TRBJ2-2; D could derive from TRBD1 or TRBD2 (6 bases each). This CDR3 is 14 amino acids long. Trimming shortened V by 2 bases and J by 3 bases, and 10 bases separated the two germline ends. Looked up from germline, CDR1 is GTSNPN and CDR2 is SVGIG (reference sequence). CDR3 amino acids: CAWSWGAYTGELFF. CDR3 coding DNA: TGTGCCTGGAGTTGGGGGGCGTACACCGGGGAGCTGTTTTTT.

This chain joins TRBV5-1 and TRBJ1-3, with D perhaps matching TRBD1 (6 bases). V dropped 5 bases and J dropped 2 bases, with 14 bases sitting between them. Germline assignment: CDR1 SGHRS and CDR2 YFSETQ. CDR3 length: 15 residues. CDR3: CASRDTGYPGNTIYF. CDR3 DNA sequence: TGCGCCAGCAGGGATACAGGGTACCCTGGAAACACCATATATTTT.

This chain links TRBV30 with TRBJ1-5; D not certain. CDR1 is GTSNPN and CDR2 is SVGIG in the germline V gene (reference sequence). This CDR3 is 17 amino acids long. The V and J ends lost 5 bases and 0 bases respectively, with 20 bases between them. CDR3 residues: CAWGDSVSKGSNQPQHF. For the CDR3, the DNA is TGTGCCTGGGGAGACTCCGTCTCCAAAGGTAGCAATCAGCCCCAGCATTTT.

The rearrangement uses TRBV6-6 and TRBJ2-1, with D maybe TRBD1 (6 bases). The CDR3 runs to 13 residues. Trimming stripped 6 bases from V and 8 bases from J, with 14 bases between. In germline, CDR1 is MNHNY, CDR2 SVGAGI (reference sequence). The CDR3 here is CASRETGVDEQFF. The CDR3 nucleotides are TGTGCCAGCAGGGAGACAGGAGTAGATGAGCAGTTCTTC.

This clone was counted only a few times. This same CDR3 is encoded by further DNA sequences in the sample. J is TRBJ1-3 and V is TRBV5-1; D is ambiguous. Per germline, CDR1 SGHRS and CDR2 YFSETQ. V lost 1 base and J 0 bases, leaving 11 bases between the germline ends. There are 16 residues in the CDR3. CDR3 sequence reads: CASSLREGGSGNTIYF. Written as DNA, the CDR3 is TGCGCCAGCAGCTTGCGCGAGGGTGGCTCTGGAAACACCATATATTTT.

The genes are TRBV7-2 and TRBJ2-7; D possibly matches TRBD1 or TRBD2 (5 bases each). Germline values: CDR1 SGHTA, CDR2 FQGNSA. V shed 5 bases and J shed 4 bases, with 15 bases lying between them. CDR3 length: 14 amino acids. CDR3: CASSRKGPGYEQYF. CDR3 DNA sequence: TGTGCCAGCAGCAGAAAGGGGCCGGGGTACGAGCAGTACTTC.

The chain links TRBV11-2 to TRBJ2-3; D unclear. The CDR3 has 12 residues. The germline V gene has CDR1 SGHAT and CDR2 FQNNGV. The V end was cut by 8 bases, the J end by 4 bases, with 10 bases between. The CDR3 DNA reads TGTGCCAGCTCCCCATACTCAGATACGCAGTATTTT. Translating gives CASSPYSDTQYF.

The chain employs TRBV19 and TRBJ1-1; D is uncertain. Germline V lookup: CDR1 LNHDA, CDR2 SQIVND (reference sequence). Trimming left V 3 bases short and J 4 bases short, with 12 bases between. The CDR3 length is 14 residues. CDR3 loop: CASSIGREGTEAFF. In DNA form, the CDR3 reads TGTGCCAGTAGTATTGGGAGGGAGGGCACTGAAGCTTTCTTT.

This clone was found a few times. The J gene is TRBJ1-1, the V gene TRBV2; D not certain. CDR1 and CDR2 (germline): SNHLY, FYNNEI. V dropped 9 bases and J dropped 6 bases, with 23 bases sitting between them. The CDR3 is 15 amino acids. The CDR3 DNA follows: TGTGCCAGTGGGAACGGTAGATCGAGTACATCTGAAGCTTTCTTT. Residues: CASGNGRSSTSEAFF.

The chain recombines TRBV7-9 with TRBJ2-7; TRBD2 matches 8 bases. Germline V CDR1 and CDR2: SEHNR, FQNEAQ (reference sequence). The V segment lost 5 bases and the J segment 2 bases; nucleotides outside the gene matches: 11. The CDR3 has 16 amino acids. The CDR3 protein is CASSLSGGIGTYEQYF. The CDR3 nucleotides are TGTGCCAGCAGCCTTTCGGGAGGGATTGGAACCTACGAGCAGTACTTC.

The chain couples TRBV2 to TRBJ2-1; maybe TRBD1 (5 bases). In germline, CDR1 is SNHLY, CDR2 FYNNEI. This CDR3 has 14 residues. The V end lost 6 bases, the J end lost 0 bases, and 9 bases lay between the germline ends. In nucleotides, the CDR3 is TGTGCCAGCAGAGGGGAAGGCTCCTACAATGAGCAGTTCTTC. It is translated as CASRGEGSYNEQFF.

The V call is TRBV11-3, the J call TRBJ2-1, with 11 bases fitting TRBD2. Germline CDR1 reads SGHNT; CDR2 reads YENEEA. Trimming cost V 0 bases and J 3 bases; bases outside gene matches: 1. This CDR3 is built from 16 residues. The CDR3 DNA reads TGTGCCAGCAGCTTAGAACTAGCGGGGGTCTACAATGAGCAGTTCTTC. The encoded protein is CASSLELAGVYNEQFF.

The chain has TRBV5-4 and TRBJ2-6; the match to TRBD2 covers 8 bases. The V gene end was trimmed by 3 bases and the J gene end by 14 bases; junction bases not matched to a gene: 16. The CDR3 has 16 residues. Germline CDR1 and CDR2: SGHNT and YYREEE (reference sequence). The CDR3 loop reads CASSSRGGGWGVILTF. In nucleotides, the CDR3 is TGTGCCAGCAGCTCCCGGGGGGGAGGATGGGGAGTGATCCTGACTTTC.